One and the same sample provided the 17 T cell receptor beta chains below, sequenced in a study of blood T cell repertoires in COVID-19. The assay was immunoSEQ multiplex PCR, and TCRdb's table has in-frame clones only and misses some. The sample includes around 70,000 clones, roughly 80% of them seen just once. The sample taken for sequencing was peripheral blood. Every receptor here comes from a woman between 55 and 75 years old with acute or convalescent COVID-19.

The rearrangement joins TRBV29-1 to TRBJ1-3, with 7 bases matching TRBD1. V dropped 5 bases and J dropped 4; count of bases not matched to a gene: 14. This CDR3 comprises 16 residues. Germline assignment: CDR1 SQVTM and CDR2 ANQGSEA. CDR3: CSVRTGGGMRGNTIYF. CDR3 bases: TGCAGCGTTCGGACAGGAGGGGGGATGAGGGGAAACACCATATATTTT. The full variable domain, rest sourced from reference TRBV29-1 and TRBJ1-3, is SAVISQKPSRDICQRGTSLTIQCQVDSQVTMMFWYRQQPGQSLTLIATANQGSEATYESGFVIDKFPISRPNLTFSTLTVSNMSPEDSSIYLCSVRTGGGMRGNTIYFGEGSWLTVV.

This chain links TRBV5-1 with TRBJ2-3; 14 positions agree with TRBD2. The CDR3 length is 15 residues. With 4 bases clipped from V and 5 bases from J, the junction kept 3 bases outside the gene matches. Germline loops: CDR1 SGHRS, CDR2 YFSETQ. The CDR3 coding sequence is TGCGCCAGCAGCCCGGGACTAGCGGGGGTAGATACGCAGTATTTT. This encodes CASSPGLAGVDTQYF. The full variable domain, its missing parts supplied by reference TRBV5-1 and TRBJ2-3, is KAGVTQTPRYLIKTRGQQVTLSCSPISGHRSVSWYQQTPGQGLQFLFEYFSETQRNKGNFPGRFSGRQFSNSRSEMNVSTLELGDSALYLCASSPGLAGVDTQYFGPGTRLTVL.

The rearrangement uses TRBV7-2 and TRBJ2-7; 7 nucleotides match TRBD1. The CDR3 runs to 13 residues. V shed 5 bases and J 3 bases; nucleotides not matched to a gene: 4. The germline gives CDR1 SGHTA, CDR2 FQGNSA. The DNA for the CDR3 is TGTGCCAGCAGCCCGGCAGGGGGCTACGAGCAGTACTTC. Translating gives CASSPAGGYEQYF.

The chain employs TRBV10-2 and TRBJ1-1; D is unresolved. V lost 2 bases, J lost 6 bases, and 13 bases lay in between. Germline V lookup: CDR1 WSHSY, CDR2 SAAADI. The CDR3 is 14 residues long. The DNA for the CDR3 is TGCGCCAGCAGTGAGACCTCCAGTGTTTCTGAAGCTTTCTTT. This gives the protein CASSETSSVSEAFF.

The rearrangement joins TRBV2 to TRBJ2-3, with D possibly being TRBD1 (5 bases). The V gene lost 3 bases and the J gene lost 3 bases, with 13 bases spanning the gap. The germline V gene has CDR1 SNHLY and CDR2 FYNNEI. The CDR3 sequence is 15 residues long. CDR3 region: CASSDLGDGTDTQYF. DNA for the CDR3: TGTGCCAGCAGTGACCTAGGGGATGGGACAGATACGCAGTATTTT.

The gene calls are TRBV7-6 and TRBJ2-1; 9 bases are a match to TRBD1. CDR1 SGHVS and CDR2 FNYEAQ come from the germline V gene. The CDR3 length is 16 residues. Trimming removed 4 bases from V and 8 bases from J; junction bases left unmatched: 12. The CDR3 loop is CASSSAGTGNSDEQFF. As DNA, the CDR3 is TGTGCCAGCAGCTCCGCCGGGACAGGGAACTCGGATGAGCAGTTCTTC.

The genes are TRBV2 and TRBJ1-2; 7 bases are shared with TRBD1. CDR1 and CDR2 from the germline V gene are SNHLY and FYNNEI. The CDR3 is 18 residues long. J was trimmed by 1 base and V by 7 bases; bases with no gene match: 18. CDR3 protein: CASKEGSGTALINYGYTF. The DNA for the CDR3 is TGTGCCAGCAAGGAGGGTTCCGGGACAGCCTTGATTAACTATGGCTACACCTTC.

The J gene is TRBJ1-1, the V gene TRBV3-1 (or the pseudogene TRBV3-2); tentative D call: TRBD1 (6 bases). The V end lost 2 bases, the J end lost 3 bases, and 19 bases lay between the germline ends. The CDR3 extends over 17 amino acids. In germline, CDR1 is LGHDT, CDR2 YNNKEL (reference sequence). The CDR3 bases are TGTGCCAGCAGCCAAACCGGGACAATACCGATGGACACTGAAGCTTTCTTT. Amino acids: CASSQTGTIPMDTEAFF.

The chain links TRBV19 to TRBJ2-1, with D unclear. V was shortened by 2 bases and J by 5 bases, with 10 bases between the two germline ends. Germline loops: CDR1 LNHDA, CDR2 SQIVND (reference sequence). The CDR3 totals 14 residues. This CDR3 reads CASSINRQDNEQFF. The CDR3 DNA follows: TGTGCCAGTAGTATAAACAGACAAGACAATGAGCAGTTCTTC.

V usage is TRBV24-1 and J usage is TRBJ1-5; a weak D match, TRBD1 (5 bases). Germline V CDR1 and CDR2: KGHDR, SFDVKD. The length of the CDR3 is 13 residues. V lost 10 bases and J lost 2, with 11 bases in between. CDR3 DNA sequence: TGTGCCACTTCCCAGGGTGGCAATCAGCCCCAGCATTTT. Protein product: CATSQGGNQPQHF.

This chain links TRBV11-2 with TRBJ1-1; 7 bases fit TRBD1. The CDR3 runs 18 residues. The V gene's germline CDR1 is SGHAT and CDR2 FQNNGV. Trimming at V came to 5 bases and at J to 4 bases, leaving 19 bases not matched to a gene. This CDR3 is CASSVGRDRAKVGTEAFF. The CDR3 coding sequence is TGTGCCAGCAGCGTGGGCCGCGACAGGGCCAAAGTGGGCACTGAAGCTTTCTTT.

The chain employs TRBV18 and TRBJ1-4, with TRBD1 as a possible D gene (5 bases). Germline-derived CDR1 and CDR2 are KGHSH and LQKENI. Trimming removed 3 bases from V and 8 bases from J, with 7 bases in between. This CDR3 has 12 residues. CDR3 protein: CASSPGPEKLFF. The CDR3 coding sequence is TGTGCCAGCTCACCGGGGCCCGAAAAACTGTTTTTT.

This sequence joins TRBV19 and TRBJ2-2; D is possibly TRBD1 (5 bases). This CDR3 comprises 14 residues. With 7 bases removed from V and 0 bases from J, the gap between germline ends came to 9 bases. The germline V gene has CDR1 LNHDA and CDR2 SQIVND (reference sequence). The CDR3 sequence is CASKGHPNTGELFF. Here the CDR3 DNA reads TGTGCCAGTAAGGGGCACCCGAACACCGGGGAGCTGTTTTTT.

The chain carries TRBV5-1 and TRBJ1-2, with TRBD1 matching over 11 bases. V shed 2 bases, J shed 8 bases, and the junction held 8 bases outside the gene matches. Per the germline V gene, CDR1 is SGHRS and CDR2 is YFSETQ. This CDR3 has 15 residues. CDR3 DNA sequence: TGCGCCAGCAGCTTTGGAGGACAGGGGGCAGGGGGCTACACCTTC. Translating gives CASSFGGQGAGGYTF.

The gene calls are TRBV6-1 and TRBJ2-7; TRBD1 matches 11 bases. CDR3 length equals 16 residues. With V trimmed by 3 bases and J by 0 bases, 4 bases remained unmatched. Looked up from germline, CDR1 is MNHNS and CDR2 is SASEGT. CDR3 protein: CASSDTGTGGSYEQYV. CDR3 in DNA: TGTGCCAGCAGTGATACCGGGACAGGGGGCTCCTACGAGCAGTACGTC.

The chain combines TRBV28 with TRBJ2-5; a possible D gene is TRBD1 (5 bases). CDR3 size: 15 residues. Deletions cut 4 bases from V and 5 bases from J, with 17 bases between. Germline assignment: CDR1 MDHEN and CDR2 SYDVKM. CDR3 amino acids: CASSSLAGMVETQYF. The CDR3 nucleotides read TGTGCCAGCAGTTCCCTGGCAGGGATGGTCGAGACCCAGTACTTC.

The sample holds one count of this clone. The CDR3 DNA follows: TGTGCCAGCTCAGGGACAGCGGTGAACACTGAAGCTTTCTTT. Protein sequence: CASSGTAVNTEAFF. The chain has TRBV18 and TRBJ1-1; 7 nucleotides match TRBD1. The CDR3 runs to 14 residues. V gave up 5 bases and J gave up 0 bases; unmatched junction bases: 3. Germline V gene data show CDR1 as KGHSH and CDR2 as LQKENI.